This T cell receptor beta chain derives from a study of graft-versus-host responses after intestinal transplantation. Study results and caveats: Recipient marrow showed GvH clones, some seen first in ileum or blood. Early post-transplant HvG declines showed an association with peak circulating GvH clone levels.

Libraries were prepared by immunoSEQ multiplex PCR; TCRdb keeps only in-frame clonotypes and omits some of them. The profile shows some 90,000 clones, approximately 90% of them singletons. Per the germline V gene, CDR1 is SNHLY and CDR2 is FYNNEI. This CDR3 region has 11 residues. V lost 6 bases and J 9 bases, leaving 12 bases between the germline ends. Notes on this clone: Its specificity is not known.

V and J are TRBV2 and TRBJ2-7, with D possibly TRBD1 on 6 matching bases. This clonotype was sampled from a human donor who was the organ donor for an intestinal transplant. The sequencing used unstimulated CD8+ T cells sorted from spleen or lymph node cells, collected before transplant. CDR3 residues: CASSISGVQYF. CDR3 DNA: TGTGCCAGCAGCATTTCAGGGGTGCAGTACTTC.